This T cell receptor beta chain was identified during a study of OX40 agonist ivuxolimab in advanced cancers. General notes on the study: Ivuxolimab was a fully human IgG2 agonistic monoclonal antibody targeting the costimulatory receptor OX40 (CD134). Intravenous ivuxolimab was administered to patients every 2 weeks at six dose levels: 0.01, 0.1, 0.3, 1.5, 3 and 10 mg/kg. Of the roughly 51 dose-escalation patients, hepatocellular carcinoma was present in approximately 20, melanoma in approximately 15, renal cell carcinoma in 9 and head and neck cancer in 9. In the dose-escalation cohort, over 65% of patients were male, and the mean age was approximately 60 years, with a range of about 23 to 85. Patients were allowed to have had prior anti-PD-1, anti-PD-L1 or anti-CTLA-4 therapy, and roughly 40% of the dose-escalation patients had previously received checkpoint inhibitors. Partial responses were achieved by three dose-escalation patients, of whom one had hepatocellular carcinoma and two had cutaneous melanoma. The purpose of peripheral TCRbeta sequencing was to test whether ivuxolimab changed TCR sequence diversity and led to clonal T-cell expansion. The paper describes the monotherapy dose-escalation part (N of about 54 patients) of the phase I trial of ivuxolimab.

Patients with a history of autoimmune disease or receiving systemic immunosuppression were excluded from the trial. Peripheral blood for TCR sequencing was collected from all dose cohorts at baseline, on cycle 4 day 1, and on cycle 7 day 1. The samples were drawn from a first-in-human, open-label, multicenter phase I dose-escalation trial of ivuxolimab. Adults with locally advanced or metastatic melanoma, renal cell carcinoma, hepatocellular carcinoma or head and neck squamous cell carcinoma were enrolled in the trial. Before TCR sequencing, CD4+ T cells and CD8+ T cells were sorted from peripheral blood as separate populations. As for this clone: What antigen it recognizes has not been identified. No base quality values were provided; no much bigger clone lies one nucleotide off.

The paper's findings and limits, for the study overall: In partial responders in the 0.1-3.0 mg/kg groups, normalized peripheral clonal expansion was found to be among the lowest, especially among CD8+ T cells. Antigen specificity was not determined for the clonally expanded peripheral T cells. After ivuxolimab, expanded clones were on average more numerous among CD8+ T cells than among CD4+ T cells. Clonal expansion of both CD4+ and CD8+ blood T cells was observed from baseline to week 6 at doses 0.1 to 3.0 mg/kg. Low levels of normalized T-cell clonal expansion were also seen in some nonresponding patients.

V is shortened by 8 bases, J by 3 bases, and the region joining them spans 28 bases. From cysteine to phenylalanine, the CDR3 is 18 amino acids long. Only CDR3 DNA is held: 54 bases, read in frame from base 1. To sequence the TCRbeta CDR3 region, genomic DNA was isolated from the sorted cells. TCRbeta CDR3 regions were sequenced using the immunoSEQ Assay. As stored in TCRdb, this immuneACCESS dataset retains in-frame rearrangements with V and J assigned. A fraction of the clones does not appear; measured against another copy, unresolved V genes explain less than half of the discrepancy, and the remainder lacks a known reason. This sample gives about 50,000 clones in total; roughly 90% of them show up just once. The ten largest clones capture 3.6% of the sample.

This clonotype was obtained from an adult with an advanced solid tumor such as melanoma, head and neck, liver or kidney cancer. The sample was CD4+ or CD8+ T cells sorted from blood, taken in a trial of the OX40 agonist ivuxolimab. The chain couples TRBV23-1 to TRBJ2-5, and possibly TRBD1, on 6 matching bases. TRBV23-1 is an open reading frame, and its role is uncertain. The DNA sequence is given as TGCGCCAGCGCCTCCCTATCCGGGACATTCCGCCCAGAAGAGACCCAGTACTTC. It specifies CASASLSGTFRPEETQYF.